One and the same sample provided the 14 T cell receptor beta chains below, sequenced in a study of identical twins (dated by TCRdb to about 2016). Library creation used 5' RACE. The instrument was an Illumina HiSeq 2000. TCRdb trimmed public reads at Q25 via fastp, called clones via MiXCR and kept in-frame beta chains. Identical CDR3 protein sequences are pooled into one entry, listed with their most common genes and DNA. In this sample the table shows about 520,000 distinct CDR3 sequences, roughly a fifth of which occur a single time. Around 1% of the sample comes from the top ten. These data are also associated with another study on T cells expressing NK-cell markers.

The sample comprised CD4+ T cells sorted from blood. The receptors were sampled from a woman aged 18 to 35 in good health.

The sample holds a few counts of this clonotype. This chain joins TRBV20-1 and TRBJ2-1, with 11 bases that match TRBD2. The V gene's germline CDR1 is DFQATT and CDR2 SNEGSKA (reference sequence). The ends lost 0 bases at V and 2 bases at J; junction bases unmatched: 3. This CDR3 is 16 amino acids long. The DNA for the CDR3 is TGCAGTGCTAGAGATCCACTAGCGGGAGCCTACAATGAGCAGTTCTTC. Protein: CSARDPLAGAYNEQFF.

The table lists this clonotype with a few counts. This chain links TRBV5-5 with TRBJ2-7; 7 bases match TRBD1. The CDR3 loop spans 15 amino acids. Germline values: CDR1 SGHKS, CDR2 YYEKEE (reference sequence). With 4 bases clipped from V and 4 bases from J, the junction kept 11 bases outside the gene matches. The CDR3 loop is CASSGVTGVEYEQYF. In nucleotides, the CDR3 is TGTGCCAGCAGCGGTGTCACAGGGGTTGAGTACGAGCAGTACTTC.

This clonotype was counted ten times or more. The chain joins TRBV12-3 or TRBV12-4 to TRBJ2-1; D is unresolved. This CDR3 comprises 13 residues. V lost 7 bases and J 10 bases, leaving 17 bases between the germline ends. CDR3 region: CASKLLRVPEQFF. The CDR3 nucleotides read TGTGCCAGCAAGTTGCTCCGGGTGCCCGAGCAGTTCTTC.

This chain links TRBV5-6 with TRBJ2-5, with D perhaps matching TRBD1 (5 bases). CDR3 length: 14 residues. CDR1 is SGHDT, CDR2 YYEEEE, per germline. V was clipped by 3 bases and J by 5 bases, with 14 bases between them. Here the CDR3 DNA reads TGTGCCAGCAGCTCGCGGAGCGCAGGGGAGACCCAGTACTTC. Translating gives CASSSRSAGETQYF.

In this sample, this clonotype turned up many times. The V and J genes are TRBV9 and TRBJ2-7; D is uncertain. Germline CDR1 SGDLS, CDR2 YYNGEE. V shed 3 bases and J shed 3 bases, with 7 bases lying between them. The CDR3 covers 12 residues. This chain's CDR3 is CASSASNYEQYF. In DNA, the CDR3 is TGTGCCAGCAGCGCCTCTAACTACGAGCAGTACTTC. Supplemented by reference TRBV9 and TRBJ2-7, the full variable domain reads DSGVTQTPKHLITATGQRVTLRCSPRSGDLSVYWYQQSLDQGLQFLIQYYNGEERAKGNILERFSAQQFPDLHSELNLSSLELGDSALYFCASSASNYEQYFGPGTRLTVT.

The table lists this clonotype with a few counts. V gene TRBV20-1 combines with J gene TRBJ2-5, with unresolved D. Germline V CDR1 and CDR2: DFQATT, SNEGSKA (reference sequence). CDR3 length equals 12 residues. The germline V and J ends were trimmed by 3 bases and 1 base, with 6 bases remaining between them. The CDR3, as DNA: TGCAGTGCTAGGTTTGCCCAAGAGACCCAGTACTTC. Its protein is CSARFAQETQYF.

This chain connects TRBV11-2 to TRBJ2-7; D is possibly TRBD2 (5 bases). The CDR3 extends over 14 amino acids. CDR1 is SGHAT, CDR2 FQNNGV, per germline. Trimming left V 5 bases short and J 7 bases short, with 18 bases between. This CDR3 reads CASSAQRVRGEQYF. CDR3 DNA sequence: TGTGCCAGCAGCGCCCAGAGGGTCCGGGGAGAGCAGTACTTC.

The V call is TRBV6-2 or TRBV6-3, the J call TRBJ1-5, with D perhaps TRBD1 (5 bases). Germline V gene sequence: CDR1 MNHEY, CDR2 SVGEGT. Trimming stripped 1 base from V and 5 bases from J, with 9 bases between. CDR3 length: 14 residues. This chain's CDR3 is CASSYLGVDQPQHF. DNA of the CDR3: TGTGCCAGCAGTTACTTAGGGGTAGATCAGCCCCAGCATTTT.

The chain uses TRBV2 and TRBJ2-3; D is unresolved. Germline V CDR1 and CDR2: SNHLY, FYNNEI. V was trimmed by 6 bases and J by 2 bases, leaving 9 bases between them. This CDR3 contains 13 residues. CDR3 in DNA: TGTGCCAGCAGGGTAGCCTTCACAGATACGCAGTATTTT. It is translated as CASRVAFTDTQYF.

This clonotype was observed a few times. The chain joins TRBV12-3 or TRBV12-4 to TRBJ2-2; D is undetermined. The CDR3 sequence is 13 residues long. V shed 8 bases and J shed 5 bases, with 12 bases lying between them. The CDR3 nucleotides are TGTGCCAGCCTCACCCTGGCGACCGGGGAGCTGTTTTTT. This gives the protein CASLTLATGELFF.

This clonotype was seen ten or more times. Written as DNA, the CDR3 is TGTGCCAGCAGTTTTACAGCTACTGGAAACACCATATATTTT. Its protein product is CASSFTATGNTIYF. V usage is TRBV12-3 or TRBV12-4 and J usage is TRBJ1-3; no definite D call. CDR3 size: 14 residues. Trimming took 3 bases from V and 2 from J, leaving 8 bases between them.

This chain uses TRBV6-5 with TRBJ2-6, with no clear D. Germline values: CDR1 MNHEY, CDR2 SVGAGI. V lost 2 bases and J lost 4, with 12 bases in between. The CDR3 totals 16 residues. The CDR3 region is CASSYLFGSGANVLTF. Here the CDR3 DNA reads TGTGCCAGCAGTTACCTGTTTGGGTCCGGGGCCAACGTCCTGACTTTC.

In this sample, this clonotype turned up a few times. This rearrangement joins TRBV4-2 to TRBJ1-2, with D uncertain. V was clipped by 3 bases and J by 7 bases, with 18 bases between them. The CDR3 totals 15 residues. Germline CDR1 LGHNA, CDR2 YNFKEQ. CDR3 region: CASSQAGREGGGYTF. In DNA, the CDR3 is TGTGCCAGCAGCCAGGCCGGGAGGGAGGGAGGTGGCTACACCTTC.

This clonotype was seen more than once but under ten times. V usage is TRBV7-9 and J usage is TRBJ1-1; possibly TRBD1 for D (5 bases). The germline gives CDR1 SEHNR, CDR2 FQNEAQ (reference sequence). The CDR3 totals 17 residues. Trimming stripped 2 bases from V and 0 bases from J, with 16 bases between. The CDR3 DNA sequence: TGTGCCAGCAGCTTACCTATTCACAGGTGGATGAACACTGAAGCTTTCTTT. Translated: CASSLPIHRWMNTEAFF.